This is a list of T cell receptor beta chains from one sample in a study of blood T cell repertoires in COVID-19. The data were produced by immunoSEQ multiplex PCR, yet TCRdb's version contains in-frame clones alone and is incomplete. Among some 400,000 clones listed, 80% to 90% were seen once. Sequenced sample: PBMCs or T cells enriched from blood (not recorded which). These receptors were obtained from a man aged 25-40 years who had recovered from COVID-19. CDR3s include the opening cysteine and the closing phenylalanine or tryptophan. D genes are given only for firm matches. Expanded clones are given a class, and other clones once, few, many or no size at all.

D gene	V gene	clone size	J gene	CDR3 length	CDR3 protein	CDR3 DNA
.	TRBV7-8	.	TRBJ2-3	14	CASSRDLIADTQYF	TGTGCCAGCAGCCGGGACTTAATTGCGGATACGCAGTATTTT
.	TRBV5-1	.	TRBJ2-7	15	CASSPLGGQHYEQYF	TGCGCCAGCAGCCCCCTCGGGGGGCAACACTACGAGCAGTACTTC
TRBD1	TRBV29-1	.	TRBJ2-5	14	CSAKPGQRQETQYF	TGCAGCGCCAAACCGGGACAGAGGCAAGAGACCCAGTACTTC
TRBD2	TRBV5-6	once	TRBJ2-3	15	CASSLREGLTDTQYF	TGTGCCAGCAGCTTGCGGGAGGGCCTCACAGATACGCAGTATTTT
.	TRBV27	.	TRBJ1-2	15	CASSLGPPVDYGYTF	TGTGCCAGCAGTTTAGGTCCCCCGGTCGACTATGGCTACACCTTC
.	TRBV5-1	.	TRBJ2-1	13	CASREDTYNEQFF	TGCGCCAGCAGAGAGGACACATACAATGAGCAGTTCTTC
.	TRBV6-1	.	TRBJ2-7	13	CASSESTFYEQYF	TGTGCCAGCAGTGAATCGACATTCTACGAGCAGTACTTC
.	TRBV12-3/TRBV12-4	.	TRBJ1-5	12	CASRGSNQPQHF	TGTGCCAGCCGGGGGAGTAATCAGCCCCAGCATTTT
.	TRBV11-2	.	TRBJ2-5	15	CASSLVPGVEETQYF	TGTGCCAGCAGCTTAGTGCCGGGGGTGGAGGAGACCCAGTACTTC
.	TRBV6-5	once	TRBJ2-7	15	CASSYSGGPAGEQYF	TGTGCCAGCAGTTACTCGGGAGGTCCCGCGGGGGAGCAGTACTTC
TRBD1	TRBV19	.	TRBJ2-5	15	CASSEGQGGQETQYF	TGTGCCAGTAGTGAAGGACAGGGGGGCCAAGAGACCCAGTACTTC
.	TRBV5-1	.	TRBJ1-6	15	CASSFGGETNSPLHF	TGCGCCAGCAGCTTCGGAGGGGAAACGAATTCACCCCTCCACTTT
.	TRBV12-3/TRBV12-4	.	TRBJ1-2	13	CASSSDSYYGYTF	TGTGCCAGCAGTTCGGACAGTTACTATGGCTACACCTTC
.	TRBV30	.	TRBJ1-5	14	CAWSSSMADQPQHF	TGTGCCTGGAGTTCTTCGATGGCGGATCAGCCCCAGCATTTT
TRBD1	TRBV24-1	.	TRBJ2-1	16	CATSDLLGTGYNEQFF	TGTGCCACCAGTGACCTTTTAGGGACAGGGTACAATGAGCAGTTCTTC
TRBD1	TRBV20-1	.	TRBJ1-2	16	CSAGEPGQWALRGYTF	TGCAGTGCTGGTGAACCGGGACAGTGGGCTTTGAGGGGCTACACCTTC
TRBD2	TRBV5-5	once	TRBJ2-2	17	CASSPGLAGVVTGELFF	TGTGCCAGCAGCCCGGGACTAGCGGGAGTGGTTACCGGGGAGCTGTTTTTT
TRBD1	TRBV9	.	TRBJ1-1	15	CASSVAGGTGTEAFF	TGTGCCAGCAGCGTAGCTGGCGGGACAGGCACTGAAGCTTTCTTT
TRBD1	TRBV10-3	.	TRBJ2-3	14	CATQLDRDTDTQYF	TGTGCCACCCAATTAGACAGGGACACAGATACGCAGTATTTT
.	TRBV27	.	TRBJ2-3	11	CASSLGATQYF	TGTGCCAGCAGTTTGGGGGCTACGCAGTATTTT
.	TRBV27	.	TRBJ1-5	14	CASSSNSFRGPQHF	TGTGCCAGCAGTTCCAACTCCTTCAGGGGGCCCCAGCATTTT
TRBD2	TRBV20-1	.	TRBJ2-2	15	CSASPVAGWAGELFF	TGCAGTGCTAGTCCCGTAGCGGGATGGGCCGGGGAGCTGTTTTTT
.	TRBV20-1	.	TRBJ2-1	11	CSALGSSEQFF	TGCAGTGCTCTCGGGTCCAGTGAGCAGTTCTTC
.	TRBV6-5	.	TRBJ2-7	14	CASSYSWGPNEQYF	TGTGCCAGCAGTTACTCTTGGGGGCCCAACGAGCAGTACTTC
TRBD1	TRBV3-1/TRBV3-2	.	TRBJ1-5	19	CASSQSSKTGGSSNQPQHF	TGTGCCAGCAGCCAAAGCAGTAAAACAGGGGGAAGTAGCAATCAGCCCCAGCATTTT
.	TRBV7-9	once	TRBJ1-2	14	CASSYPGVAQGYTF	TGTGCCAGCAGTTATCCCGGGGTGGCTCAGGGCTACACCTTC
.	TRBV5-1	.	TRBJ1-1	15	CASSLAGRLNTEAFF	TGCGCCAGCAGCTTGGCCGGCAGGCTGAACACTGAAGCTTTCTTT
TRBD1	TRBV12-3/TRBV12-4	.	TRBJ1-2	13	CASSLQGGYGYTF	TGTGCCAGCAGCCTACAGGGGGGATATGGCTACACCTTC
.	TRBV4-1	.	TRBJ2-5	16	CASSLRVRLPGETQYF	TGCGCCAGCAGCCTAAGGGTAAGGCTACCAGGGGAGACCCAGTACTTC
TRBD2	TRBV18	.	TRBJ2-1	17	CASSTRPSGNTYNEQFF	TGTGCCAGCTCCACCAGGCCTAGCGGGAACACCTACAATGAGCAGTTCTTC
TRBD1	TRBV28	.	TRBJ1-2	14	CASNSQGAGYGYTF	TGTGCCAGCAATTCACAGGGGGCCGGTTATGGCTACACCTTC
.	TRBV3-1/TRBV3-2	.	TRBJ1-5	13	CASSQAVSQPQHF	TGTGCCAGCAGCCAAGCCGTCAGTCAGCCCCAGCATTTT
.	TRBV9	.	TRBJ2-2	14	CASSPRQVTGELFF	TGTGCCAGCAGCCCACGACAGGTCACCGGGGAGCTGTTTTTT